This T cell receptor beta chain was found in a study of blood T cell repertoires in COVID-19. Study as a whole: There were acute and convalescent COVID-19 samples, and they came from the United States, Italy and Spain. T cells, B-cell-depleted T cells, or PBMCs supplied cDNA or gDNA.

As originally analysed: From reference gene primer amplification, estimates of nucleated cell counts were derived. This table comes from immunoSEQ multiplex PCR, and its TCRdb copy is limited to in-frame clones, with some not included. The V and J calls and clone size are taken from that table; D and trimming were inferred from the DNA. The table has some 200,000 clones, around 83% seen once. The receptor comes from a woman aged 40 to 50 with acute or convalescent COVID-19. The sequencing sample was made of peripheral blood.

CDR3 amino acids: CASSQRYGDTQYF. CDR3 nucleotides: TGCGCCAGCAGCCAGAGATACGGAGATACGCAGTATTTT. J is TRBJ2-3 and V is TRBV4-1; D is uncertain. CDR1 is MGHRA and CDR2 is YSYEKL in the germline V gene. The CDR3 has 13 amino acids. The germline V and J ends were trimmed by 3 bases and 5 bases, with 9 bases remaining between them.